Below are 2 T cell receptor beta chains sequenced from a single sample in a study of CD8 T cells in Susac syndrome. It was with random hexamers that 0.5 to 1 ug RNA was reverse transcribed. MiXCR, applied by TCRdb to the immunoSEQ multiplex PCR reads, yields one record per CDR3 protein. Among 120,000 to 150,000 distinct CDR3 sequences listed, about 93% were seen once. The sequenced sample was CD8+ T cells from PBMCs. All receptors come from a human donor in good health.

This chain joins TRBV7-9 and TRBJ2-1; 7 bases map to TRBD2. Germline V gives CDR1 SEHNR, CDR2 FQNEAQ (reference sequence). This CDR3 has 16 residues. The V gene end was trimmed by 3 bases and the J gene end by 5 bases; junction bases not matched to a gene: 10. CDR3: CASSFPRSGTDNEQFF. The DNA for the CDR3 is TGTGCCAGCAGCTTCCCGAGAAGCGGGACTGACAATGAGCAGTTCTTC.

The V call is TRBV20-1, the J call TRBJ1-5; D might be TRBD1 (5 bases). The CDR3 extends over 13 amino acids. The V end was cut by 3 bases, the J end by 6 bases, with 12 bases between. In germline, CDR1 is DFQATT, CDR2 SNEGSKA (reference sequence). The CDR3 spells CSASVQGTQPQHF. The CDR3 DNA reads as TGCAGTGCTAGCGTCCAGGGCACTCAGCCCCAGCATTTT.